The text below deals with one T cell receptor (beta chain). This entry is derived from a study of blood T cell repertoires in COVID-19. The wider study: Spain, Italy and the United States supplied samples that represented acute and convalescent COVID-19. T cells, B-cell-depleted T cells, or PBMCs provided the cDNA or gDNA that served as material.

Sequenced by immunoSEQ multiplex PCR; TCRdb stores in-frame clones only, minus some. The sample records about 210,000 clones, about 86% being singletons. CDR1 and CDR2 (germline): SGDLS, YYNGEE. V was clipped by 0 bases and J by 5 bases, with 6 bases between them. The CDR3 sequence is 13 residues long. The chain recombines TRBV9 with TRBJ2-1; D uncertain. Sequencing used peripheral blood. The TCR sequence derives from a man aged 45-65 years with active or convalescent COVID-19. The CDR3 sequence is CASSVVADNEQFF. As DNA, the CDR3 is TGTGCCAGCAGCGTAGTCGCGGACAATGAGCAGTTCTTC. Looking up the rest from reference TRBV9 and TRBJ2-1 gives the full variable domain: DSGVTQTPKHLITATGQRVTLRCSPRSGDLSVYWYQQSLDQGLQFLIQYYNGEERAKGNILERFSAQQFPDLHSELNLSSLELGDSALYFCASSVVADNEQFFGPGTRLTVL.